The present TCR beta chain was sequenced within a study of human T cells and chemical hapten exposure. Study findings and constraints: TCRs exceeding 1 in 1000 frequency stayed unchanged with DPC sensitization.

Whole blood that had not been fractionated was the source of extracted total RNA. In this sample, this clonotype turned up many times. Its specificity is not known. Source study methods: Sample-level TCR yields exhibited a median of around 90,000, with a range of about 23,224 to 690,600. TCRdb ran MiXCR on the 5' RACE reads and lists one entry per CDR3 protein. The V and J calls reflect TCRdb's pipeline rather than the authors' work. The sample includes some 150,000 distinct CDR3 sequences, 4.1% of them seen just once. This receptor was identified in a female donor in good health.

The CDR3 DNA follows: TGTGCCAGCATCGTTAAAGACAGGGAATATGGCAATGAGCAGTTCTTC. It specifies CASIVKDREYGNEQFF. V is TRBV7-8 and J is TRBJ2-1, with TRBD1 identical over 7 bases. The CDR3 is made up of 16 amino acids. The germline CDR1 and CDR2 sequences are SGHVS and FQNEAQ. Trimming took 7 bases from V and 6 from J; bases not matched to a gene: 15.